This TCR beta chain came from a study of radiotherapy plus CTLA-4 blockade in lung cancer. From germline, CDR1 is MNHNS and CDR2 SASEGT. The CDR3 loop spans 11 amino acids. V shed 4 bases and J shed 5 bases, with 5 bases lying between them. Clones were sequenced by immunoSEQ multiplex PCR, and TCRdb holds only the in-frame ones, with some missing. The repertoire holds around 70,000 clones, with approximately 82% as singletons. This chain joins TRBV6-1 and TRBJ2-5; D unclear. This receptor was identified in a human donor with non-small cell lung cancer who had a partial response to radiotherapy plus ipilimumab. The source was peripheral blood, collected from a patient treated with radiotherapy plus ipilimumab. As DNA, the CDR3 is TGTGCCAGCAGTGCTTCCGAGACCCAGTACTTC. Its translation: CASSASETQYF.